This T cell receptor beta chain was obtained from a study of spatial heterogeneity in lung cancer. Study as a whole: Median follow-up for sequenced PBMC samples was roughly two years after resection, when such samples existed. Fewer alpha-chain than beta-chain sequences were consistently detected. The library had UMIs, and each TCR and UMI pair averaged more than ten raw reads. General study points: TCRs found ubiquitously expanded in tumor appeared in blood more at resection than at follow-up.

Details on this clonotype: What it binds is unknown.

Noted time point: blood at routine non-recurrence follow-up after resection. V lost 0 bases, J lost 7 bases, and 5 bases stayed unmatched. The CDR3 is 15 amino acids. In germline, CDR1 is SGHAT, CDR2 FQNNGV. TCRdb reanalysed the 5' RACE reads using MiXCR and keeps one entry per CDR3 protein. In the table there are 85,000 to 100,000 distinct CDR3 sequences, less than 20% of which are singletons. The sequenced sample was PBMCs, obtained at follow-up. This chain joins TRBV11-2 and TRBJ2-7; 11 positions agree with TRBD2. The receptor was isolated from a male donor with early-stage non-small cell lung cancer. Here the CDR3 DNA reads TGTGCCAGCAGCTTAGAAGGCCTAGCGGGAGGTGAGCAGTACTTC. Translated: CASSLEGLAGGEQYF.